A selection of T cell receptor beta chains follows, all from one sample in a study. TCRdb passed the RT-PCR reads through MiXCR, listing each CDR3 protein once. The sample consists of about 680,000 distinct CDR3 sequences, 12% to 15% of them appearing once. Sequenced input: memory CD4+ T cells from blood. The receptors derive from a female donor in good health, serving as a healthy control. The CDR3 runs from the conserved cysteine through the conserved F or W. Fields, in order: clone size, V gene, D gene, J gene, CDR3 DNA, CDR3 protein. A D gene is named only where the DNA matches it firmly. For some rows the clone size is stated as once, few or many, or as a class when expanded; others skip it.

size: NA; V: TRBV5-1; D: TRBD2; J: TRBJ2-2; DNA: TGCGCCAGCAGCGCACCGGGACTAAGGACCGGGGAGCTGTTTTTT; CDR3: CASSAPGLRTGELFF
size: NA; V: TRBV10-3; D: NA; J: TRBJ2-7; DNA: TGTGCCACCGGACCTACCGGGCCCTACGAGCAGTACTTC; CDR3: CATGPTGPYEQYF
size: many; V: TRBV9; D: NA; J: TRBJ2-3; DNA: TGCGCCAGCAGTGTTGCAGATACGCAGTATTTT; CDR3: CASSVADTQYF
size: NA; V: TRBV28; D: TRBD2; J: TRBJ2-6; DNA: TGTGCCAGCAGCCTGAGCGGGAGCTCTGGGGCCAACGTCCTGACTTTC; CDR3: CASSLSGSSGANVLTF
size: NA; V: TRBV6-2/TRBV6-3; D: NA; J: TRBJ2-4; DNA: TGTGCCAGCAGTTACTCACCGCGATTCCGGGCCAAAAACATTCAGTACTTC; CDR3: CASSYSPRFRAKNIQYF
size: NA; V: TRBV9; D: NA; J: TRBJ1-6; DNA: TGTGCCAGCAGTGGGGAGGGTGGTTCACCCCTCCACTTT; CDR3: CASSGEGGSPLHF
size: NA; V: TRBV7-2; D: TRBD2; J: TRBJ2-7; DNA: TGTGCCAGCATCGAACTAGCGGGAGTGGGCGAGCAGTACTTC; CDR3: CASIELAGVGEQYF
size: few; V: TRBV9; D: NA; J: TRBJ2-6; DNA: TGTGCCAGCAGCGTAAGGGGCTCTGGGGCCAACGTCCTGACTTTC; CDR3: CASSVRGSGANVLTF
size: few; V: TRBV5-5; D: NA; J: TRBJ2-7; DNA: TGTGCCAGCAGCTTGGGGACGCACAGTGGCGAGCAGTACTTC; CDR3: CASSLGTHSGEQYF
size: NA; V: TRBV27; D: NA; J: TRBJ1-2; DNA: TGTGCCAGCAGTTCTGGGGGAACCTATGGCTACACCTTC; CDR3: CASSSGGTYGYTF
size: NA; V: TRBV5-1; D: NA; J: TRBJ2-6; DNA: TGCGCCAGCAGCTTGAGAGTTATAGGGGAGGCCTCTTCTGGGGCCAACGTCCTGACTTTC; CDR3: CASSLRVIGEASSGANVLTF
size: NA; V: TRBV20-1; D: TRBD2; J: TRBJ2-3; DNA: TGCAGTGCTAAGACTAGCGGGAGTCTCGATACGCAGTATTTT; CDR3: CSAKTSGSLDTQYF
size: few; V: TRBV11-2; D: TRBD2; J: TRBJ2-1; DNA: TGTGCCAGCAGCCTCCTTAGCGGGGGGGCCTACAATGAGCAGTTCTTC; CDR3: CASSLLSGGAYNEQFF
size: many; V: TRBV7-2; D: NA; J: TRBJ1-1; DNA: TGTGCCAGCAGCTTCGGGACGGCAAACACTGAAGCTTTCTTT; CDR3: CASSFGTANTEAFF
size: many; V: TRBV7-8; D: NA; J: TRBJ2-1; DNA: TGTGCCAGCAGCGACTCGAGGGGGTGGCAGGATGAGCAGTTCTTC; CDR3: CASSDSRGWQDEQFF
size: few; V: TRBV12-3/TRBV12-4; D: TRBD1; J: TRBJ2-2; DNA: TGTGCCAGCAGTCTGGGACAGATGATCACCGGGGAGCTGTTTTTT; CDR3: CASSLGQMITGELFF
size: few; V: TRBV19; D: NA; J: TRBJ2-7; DNA: TGTGCCAGTAAAGTAGGGGTACAGACCTACGAGCAGTACTTC; CDR3: CASKVGVQTYEQYF
size: many; V: TRBV7-2; D: NA; J: TRBJ1-5; DNA: TGTGCCAGCAGCTTAGCCGATTCCCAGCATTTT; CDR3: CASSLADSQHF
size: many; V: TRBV12-3/TRBV12-4; D: NA; J: TRBJ1-2; DNA: TGTGCCAGCAGTTTAAACAACTATGGCTACACCTTC; CDR3: CASSLNNYGYTF
size: few; V: TRBV6-1; D: NA; J: TRBJ1-1; DNA: TGTGCCAGCAGTGAAATGGGACTGGGCACTGAAGCTTTCTTT; CDR3: CASSEMGLGTEAFF
size: few; V: TRBV7-2; D: TRBD1; J: TRBJ2-4; DNA: TGTGCCAGCAGCCCGACAGGGGGCAAAACCAAAAACATTCAGTACTTC; CDR3: CASSPTGGKTKNIQYF
size: few; V: TRBV7-8; D: NA; J: TRBJ2-3; DNA: TGTGCCAGCAGCTTAGCGGTTTCTACGCAGTATTTT; CDR3: CASSLAVSTQYF
size: few; V: TRBV4-2; D: TRBD2; J: TRBJ2-1; DNA: TGTGCCAGCAGCCAAGATTTCCTAGCGGGAGGCAATGAGCAGTTCTTC; CDR3: CASSQDFLAGGNEQFF
size: NA; V: TRBV10-3; D: TRBD1; J: TRBJ1-1; DNA: TGTGCCATCTGTGACAGGGGGGACACTGAAGCTTTCTTT; CDR3: CAICDRGDTEAFF
size: few; V: TRBV7-9; D: NA; J: TRBJ2-7; DNA: TGTGCCAGCAGCTCCCGGACAGCGAGCTCCTACGAGCAGTACTTC; CDR3: CASSSRTASSYEQYF
size: many; V: TRBV6-2/TRBV6-3; D: NA; J: TRBJ2-7; DNA: TGTGCCAGCAGTTCGCACGACTGGGAGTACGAGCAGTACTTC; CDR3: CASSSHDWEYEQYF
size: few; V: TRBV28; D: TRBD2; J: TRBJ2-1; DNA: TGTGCCAGCAGTCTCTTCGGGAGCGGGAGGAATATTGAGCAGTTCTTC; CDR3: CASSLFGSGRNIEQFF
size: many; V: TRBV12-3/TRBV12-4; D: NA; J: TRBJ2-1; DNA: TGTGCCAGCAGTTTAGGGGGGTTCGGCTACAATGAGCAGTTCTTC; CDR3: CASSLGGFGYNEQFF
size: few; V: TRBV6-6; D: NA; J: TRBJ1-2; DNA: TGTGCCAGCAGTTACTCGGGGGGAGACTATGGCTACACCTTC; CDR3: CASSYSGGDYGYTF
size: many; V: TRBV6-5; D: TRBD1; J: TRBJ2-3; DNA: TGTGCCAGTTTCGCCCGACTGGGACAGGGAGCAGATACGCAGTATTTT; CDR3: CASFARLGQGADTQYF
size: few; V: TRBV5-1; D: NA; J: TRBJ1-2; DNA: TGCGCCAGCAGCTCAGGGTTAGCTAACTATGGCTACACCTTC; CDR3: CASSSGLANYGYTF
size: few; V: TRBV7-3; D: NA; J: TRBJ2-2; DNA: TGTGCCAGCAGCCTAACCTATACAGGGCCGAACACCGGGGAGCTGTTTTTT; CDR3: CASSLTYTGPNTGELFF
size: NA; V: TRBV6-5; D: NA; J: TRBJ1-1; DNA: TGTGCCAGCAGTTATCGCCCCCAGGGCCAAAAGAACACTGAAGCTTTCTTT; CDR3: CASSYRPQGQKNTEAFF
size: few; V: TRBV5-4; D: TRBD1; J: TRBJ2-2; DNA: TGTGCCAGCAGCTCTTCGGGCAGGGGGCTCACCGGGGAGCTGTTTTTT; CDR3: CASSSSGRGLTGELFF
size: few; V: TRBV4-2; D: NA; J: TRBJ2-7; DNA: TGTGCCAGCAGCCAAGCCCCGGGGAGCTCCTACGAGCAGTACTTC; CDR3: CASSQAPGSSYEQYF
size: NA; V: TRBV6-6; D: TRBD2; J: TRBJ2-7; DNA: TGTGCCAGCAGTCGTGGGACTACCGAATGGTCCTACGAGCAGTACTTC; CDR3: CASSRGTTEWSYEQYF
size: NA; V: TRBV5-6; D: NA; J: TRBJ1-5; DNA: TGTGCCAGCAGCTTGGCCCCAGGAAGTAGCAATCAGCCCCAGCATTTT; CDR3: CASSLAPGSSNQPQHF
size: NA; V: TRBV7-2; D: NA; J: TRBJ2-2; DNA: TGTGCCAGCAACTATGGATCCGGGGAGCTGTTTTTT; CDR3: CASNYGSGELFF
size: NA; V: TRBV5-6; D: NA; J: TRBJ1-5; DNA: TGTGCCAGCAGCTTGGCTACACAAGGGCCCCAGCATTTT; CDR3: CASSLATQGPQHF
size: NA; V: TRBV6-5; D: NA; J: TRBJ1-6; DNA: TGTGCCAGCAGCCCTTATGGAGGCAGGTCACCCCTCCACTTT; CDR3: CASSPYGGRSPLHF
size: NA; V: TRBV20-1; D: NA; J: TRBJ2-1; DNA: TGCAGTGCTAGCGGGCTCGAGTCGTACAATGAGCAGTTCTTC; CDR3: CSASGLESYNEQFF
size: few; V: TRBV7-9; D: NA; J: TRBJ2-7; DNA: TGTGCCAGCAGCTCGGGTCTAGATGTATACGAGCAGTACTTC; CDR3: CASSSGLDVYEQYF
size: many; V: TRBV5-6; D: NA; J: TRBJ2-7; DNA: TGTGCCAGCAGCTTGTGGCAGGGCGCCGCCGAGCAGTACTTC; CDR3: CASSLWQGAAEQYF
size: NA; V: TRBV5-6; D: NA; J: TRBJ2-3; DNA: TGTGCCAGCAGCTTATCTTGGACCCAAAAAAACACAGATACGCAGTATTTT; CDR3: CASSLSWTQKNTDTQYF
size: NA; V: TRBV5-1; D: NA; J: TRBJ1-3; DNA: TGCGCCAGCAGCTCCGTCGGCCTGAGCTCTGGAAACACCATATATTTT; CDR3: CASSSVGLSSGNTIYF
size: few; V: TRBV7-9; D: NA; J: TRBJ2-5; DNA: TGTGCCAGCAATCTCAATTCCTTCGGACGGAACCAAGAGACCCAGTACTTC; CDR3: CASNLNSFGRNQETQYF
size: many; V: TRBV15; D: NA; J: TRBJ2-3; DNA: TGTGCCACCAGCAGAGACAGGGAACCCCCCACAGATACGCAGTATTTT; CDR3: CATSRDREPPTDTQYF
size: NA; V: TRBV5-4; D: NA; J: TRBJ2-3; DNA: TGTGTCAGCACCCACGGGGTTGGTAGCACAGATACGCAGTATTTT; CDR3: CVSTHGVGSTDTQYF
size: few; V: TRBV15; D: NA; J: TRBJ1-1; DNA: TGTGCCACCAGCAGTCACGCAGGTACGACCGCAGGAATGAACACTGAAGCTTTCTTT; CDR3: CATSSHAGTTAGMNTEAFF
size: NA; V: TRBV4-1; D: NA; J: TRBJ1-6; DNA: TGCGCCAGCAGCCAAGGGGCGGGGGGCTTACGGAATTCACCCCTCCACTTT; CDR3: CASSQGAGGLRNSPLHF
size: few; V: TRBV4-3; D: TRBD1; J: TRBJ1-2; DNA: TGCGCCAGCAGCCAGCACAGTAGGGACAGGGATGGGTTCTATGGCTACACCTTC; CDR3: CASSQHSRDRDGFYGYTF
size: many; V: TRBV4-2; D: TRBD2; J: TRBJ2-7; DNA: TGTGCCAGCAGCCAAGAGGCGGGAGCAATCTACGAGCAGTACTTC; CDR3: CASSQEAGAIYEQYF
size: few; V: TRBV6-2/TRBV6-3; D: TRBD1; J: TRBJ1-2; DNA: TGTGCCAGCATCCAGTCAGGGGGCGTCTATGGCTACACCTTC; CDR3: CASIQSGGVYGYTF
size: few; V: TRBV18; D: TRBD1; J: TRBJ1-1; DNA: TGTGCCAGCTCACCAGGGGACAGGGGGACGGGCACTGAAGCTTTCTTT; CDR3: CASSPGDRGTGTEAFF
size: many; V: TRBV3-1; D: NA; J: TRBJ2-1; DNA: TGTGCCAGCAGCCAAGATCTAGGGTTTAGACGGCAGTTCTTC; CDR3: CASSQDLGFRRQFF
size: few; V: TRBV24-1; D: NA; J: TRBJ1-1; DNA: TGTGCCACCAAAGGACGAACCAACACTGAAGCTTTCTTT; CDR3: CATKGRTNTEAFF
size: few; V: TRBV7-9; D: NA; J: TRBJ2-1; DNA: TGTGCCAGCAGCCAGATTGGACAGACCTTCTCCTACAATGAGCAGTTCTTC; CDR3: CASSQIGQTFSYNEQFF
size: NA; V: TRBV2; D: NA; J: TRBJ2-1; DNA: TGTGCCAGCAGTGAAGACTGGGTTGGGCAGTTCTTC; CDR3: CASSEDWVGQFF
size: few; V: TRBV7-9; D: TRBD1; J: TRBJ2-2; DNA: TGTGCCAGCAGCTTTCGCGGACAGGGACACACCGGGGAGCTGTTTTTT; CDR3: CASSFRGQGHTGELFF